This T cell receptor (beta chain) was sequenced for a study of early T cells in non-severe SARS-CoV-2 infection. CDR1 is SGHNT, CDR2 YYREEE, per germline (reference sequence). There are 16 residues in the CDR3. V was clipped by 2 bases and J by 2 bases; unmatched bases: 4. One entry per CDR3 protein results from TCRdb running MiXCR on the 5' RACE reads. The sample has about 29,000 distinct CDR3 sequences, 4.5% seen once; the top ten hold around 6%. This clonotype came up many times. Sequenced sample: whole blood. This chain uses TRBV5-4 with TRBJ2-7, with 13 bases aligning to TRBD2. The sequence derives from an adult who was a healthcare worker with PCR-confirmed SARS-CoV-2 infection or an uninfected control (not recorded which). CDR3 protein: CASSFRLAGGPYEQYF. In DNA form, the CDR3 reads TGTGCCAGCAGCTTCAGACTAGCGGGGGGCCCCTACGAGCAGTACTTC.